The 21 T cell receptor beta chains reported below all come from one sample, sequenced in a study of vaccination effects on CD4 cells after COVID-19. The data were produced by immunoSEQ multiplex PCR, yet TCRdb's version contains in-frame clones alone and is incomplete. The data contain some 21,000 clones, more than 70% of them seen just once; the ten biggest clones take up less than 9.5%. For these receptors, no antigen is known. With the ViraFEST assay, the study expanded antigen-specific CD4+ T cells using viral peptide pools, then sequenced them. Around day 10 of culture, CD4+ T cells were separated out. All study participants received two doses of BNT162b2 or mRNA-1273 vaccine. The sample consisted of CD4+ T cells from PBMCs cultured with HCoV-229E spike peptides, taken after COVID-19 vaccination. These receptors all come from a human donor who received a COVID-19 vaccine.

The chain joins TRBV12-3 or TRBV12-4 to TRBJ2-7; D not certain. The CDR3 consists of 13 residues. The ends were cut back, 6 bases at V and 1 base at J, with 10 bases in the middle. As DNA, the CDR3 is TGTGCCAGCAGCCTTACCGGGTCCTACGAGCAGTACTTC. Translation: CASSLTGSYEQYF.

CDR3 region: CASSLEEGRGRYDTEAFF. In nucleotides, the CDR3 is TGTGCCAGCAGCTTAGAGGAAGGCAGGGGGCGGTATGACACTGAAGCTTTCTTT. V usage is TRBV7-9 and J usage is TRBJ1-1, with TRBD1 identical over 8 bases. Trimming took 1 base from V and 3 from J; bases not matched to a gene: 13. The CDR3 totals 18 residues. Germline V lookup: CDR1 SEHNR, CDR2 FQNEAQ (reference sequence).

This clone has only a few counts. The CDR3 sequence: CSVPGQGYQETQYF. CDR3 sequence (DNA): TGCAGCGTGCCGGGACAGGGGTACCAAGAGACCCAGTACTTC. The V gene is TRBV29-1, the J gene TRBJ2-5, with 10 bases fitting TRBD1. Germline V CDR1 and CDR2: SQVTM, ANQGSEA. J was trimmed by 0 bases and V by 6 bases; bases with no gene match: 4. The CDR3 is made up of 14 amino acids. Together with reference TRBV29-1 and TRBJ2-5, the CDR3 gives the full variable domain: SAVISQKPSRDICQRGTSLTIQCQVDSQVTMMFWYRQQPGQSLTLIATANQGSEATYESGFVIDKFPISRPNLTFSTLTVSNMSPEDSSIYLCSVPGQGYQETQYFGPGTRLLVL.

This chain links TRBV19 with TRBJ1-1; D is unresolved. Trimming stripped 4 bases from V and 1 base from J, with 10 bases between. This CDR3 comprises 14 residues. Germline assignment: CDR1 LNHDA and CDR2 SQIVND (reference sequence). The CDR3 DNA sequence: TGTGCCAGTAGTACCTGGACGGAGAACACTGAAGCTTTCTTT. It encodes CASSTWTENTEAFF.

The rearrangement links TRBV7-9 to TRBJ1-5; D possibly corresponds to TRBD1 (5 bases). The CDR3 loop spans 14 amino acids. The V end lost 3 bases, the J end lost 7 bases, and 13 bases lay between the germline ends. Germline CDR1 and CDR2: SEHNR and FQNEAQ (reference sequence). CDR3 in amino acids: CASSLSIEGQPQHF. The CDR3 coding sequence is TGTGCCAGCAGCTTGTCAATCGAGGGGCAGCCCCAGCATTTT.

The chain has TRBV12-3 or TRBV12-4 and TRBJ1-6; D call uncertain. This CDR3 region has 13 residues. The V and J ends lost 2 bases and 7 bases respectively, with 6 bases between them. The CDR3: CASSLRMNSPLHF. The CDR3 region has the DNA TGTGCCAGCAGTTTAAGAATGAATTCACCCCTCCACTTT.

This chain links TRBV14 with TRBJ1-2; tentatively, D is TRBD1 (5 bases). CDR3 length: 13 amino acids. V lost 4 bases, J lost 4 bases, and 10 bases lay in between. CDR1 SGHDN and CDR2 FVKESK come from the germline V gene. CDR3 amino acids: CASSPDITYGYTF. In DNA form, the CDR3 reads TGTGCCAGCAGCCCGGACATCACCTATGGCTACACCTTC.

This clone has a handful of counts. This sequence joins TRBV2 and TRBJ1-5, with 9 bases fitting TRBD1. The CDR3 extends over 13 amino acids. Germline CDR1 is SNHLY and CDR2 is FYNNEI. The ends lost 5 bases at V and 7 bases at J; junction bases unmatched: 3. The CDR3 loop reads CASSRTGAQPQHF. DNA for the CDR3: TGTGCCAGCAGTCGGACAGGGGCACAGCCCCAGCATTTT. The full variable domain, with the rest looked up from reference TRBV2 and TRBJ1-5, is EPEVTQTPSHQVTQMGQEVILRCVPISNHLYFYWYRQILGQKVEFLVSFYNNEISEKSEIFDDQFSVERPDGSNFTLKIRSTKLEDSAMYFCASSRTGAQPQHFGDGTRLSIL.

J is TRBJ1-1 and V is TRBV10-3, with D perhaps matching TRBD1 (5 bases). The CDR3 extends over 14 amino acids. The V end lost 6 bases, the J end lost 3 bases, and 14 bases lay between the germline ends. CDR1 is ENHRY and CDR2 is SYGVKD in the germline V gene. The CDR3 region has the DNA TGTGCCATCAGATTACAGGAGCTTTACACTGAAGCTTTCTTT. Translation gives CAIRLQELYTEAFF.

This chain links TRBV7-9 with TRBJ1-5; no reliable D call. The CDR3 is made up of 16 amino acids. Germline-derived CDR1 and CDR2 are SEHNR and FQNEAQ (reference sequence). The V gene lost 0 bases and the J gene lost 0 bases, with 9 bases spanning the gap. The CDR3 is CASSLALDYSNQPQHF. CDR3 DNA sequence: TGTGCCAGCAGCTTAGCCCTAGACTATAGCAATCAGCCCCAGCATTTT.

The chain is built from TRBV6-1 and TRBJ2-7; 7 nucleotides agree with TRBD2. Germline V lookup: CDR1 MNHNS, CDR2 SASEGT. There are 15 residues in the CDR3. V trimming: 2 bases; J trimming: 4 bases; junction bases outside the gene matches: 8. The CDR3 nucleotides are TGTGCCAGCAGTGAACCCGCGGGAGTCAAGTACGAGCAGTACTTC. Residues: CASSEPAGVKYEQYF.

This clone has a handful of counts. The V call is TRBV5-1, the J call TRBJ2-7; unclear D gene. The V gene's germline CDR1 is SGHRS and CDR2 YFSETQ. The CDR3 loop spans 15 amino acids. The V and J ends lost 5 bases and 0 bases respectively, with 15 bases between them. As DNA, the CDR3 is TGCGCCAGCAGTCCGTCCGCGACGGCCTCCTACGAGCAGTACTTC. It encodes CASSPSATASYEQYF.

The chain carries TRBV6-1 and TRBJ2-7; 11 positions agree with TRBD2. V trimming: 2 bases; J trimming: 4 bases; junction bases outside the gene matches: 13. Germline CDR1 and CDR2: MNHNS and SASEGT. The CDR3 length is 18 residues. CDR3 residues: CASSEQLAGAHSLYEQYF. Here the CDR3 DNA reads TGTGCCAGCAGTGAACAACTAGCGGGAGCACATAGCCTGTACGAGCAGTACTTC.

V is TRBV20-1 and J is TRBJ2-1, with a weak D call TRBD1 (6 bases). CDR1 DFQATT and CDR2 SNEGSKA come from the germline V gene (reference sequence). V was clipped by 6 bases and J by 8 bases, with 11 bases between them. There are 11 residues in the CDR3. CDR3 amino acids: CSANRVDEQFF. The CDR3 DNA sequence: TGCAGTGCGAACAGGGTCGATGAGCAGTTCTTC.

The chain links TRBV6-5 to TRBJ1-5; no firm D call. CDR1 and CDR2 from the germline V gene are MNHEY and SVGAGI. Trimming removed 7 bases from V and 6 bases from J, with 19 bases in between. There are 15 residues in the CDR3. The CDR3 protein is CASNFGRSGGQPQHF. The CDR3 DNA reads TGTGCCAGCAATTTTGGCAGGTCGGGTGGTCAGCCCCAGCATTTT.

This chain joins TRBV20-1 and TRBJ2-1, with a tentative D call TRBD2 (6 bases). Germline V gives CDR1 DFQATT, CDR2 SNEGSKA (reference sequence). CDR3 length: 11 amino acids. V gave up 6 bases and J gave up 9 bases, with 12 bases separating them. The CDR3 loop is CSATSFSEQFF. The CDR3 coding sequence is TGCAGTGCGACTAGTTTTAGTGAGCAGTTCTTC.

This clone has only a few counts. The chain combines TRBV25-1 with TRBJ2-1, with a possible D match to TRBD2 (6 bases). This CDR3 has 15 residues. The germline V gene has CDR1 MGHDK and CDR2 SYGVNS. The V and J ends lost 3 bases and 1 base respectively, with 10 bases between them. DNA for the CDR3: TGTGCCAGCAGTGATAGCGGTAGATCCTACAATGAGCAGTTCTTC. It encodes CASSDSGRSYNEQFF.

This clone was detected a few times. The rearrangement joins TRBV12-3 or TRBV12-4 to TRBJ1-2; 7 bases are a match to TRBD1. There are 13 residues in the CDR3. The trim removed 5 bases at V and 4 bases at J, leaving 4 bases unmatched. CDR3 in amino acids: CASSRQGAYGYTF. Written as DNA, the CDR3 is TGTGCCAGCAGTCGACAGGGCGCCTATGGCTACACCTTC.

This clone was found a few times. This chain joins TRBV7-8 and TRBJ1-2, with a possible D match to TRBD1 (6 bases). The CDR3 totals 13 residues. Germline CDR1 reads SGHVS; CDR2 reads FQNEAQ. With 8 bases removed from V and 1 base from J, the gap between germline ends came to 11 bases. The CDR3 protein is CASGGAGNYGYTF. The CDR3 nucleotides read TGTGCCAGCGGGGGCGCGGGTAACTATGGCTACACCTTC. Using reference TRBV7-8 and TRBJ1-2 for the parts outside the CDR3, the full variable domain is GAGVSQSPRYKVAKRGQDVALRCDPISGHVSLFWYQQALGQGPEFLTYFQNEAQLDKSGLPSDRFFAERPEGSVSTLKIQRTQQEDSAVYLCASGGAGNYGYTFGSGTRLTVV.

This chain links TRBV6-2 or TRBV6-3 with TRBJ2-3; D unclear. Trimming shortened V by 2 bases and J by 3 bases, and 3 bases separated the two germline ends. Germline-derived CDR1 and CDR2 are MNHEY and SVGEGT. This CDR3 is 12 amino acids long. The CDR3 sequence is CASSYETDTQYF. For the CDR3, the DNA is TGTGCCAGCAGTTACGAAACAGATACGCAGTATTTT.

The chain couples TRBV18 to TRBJ1-5; D gene ambiguous. From germline, CDR1 is KGHSH and CDR2 LQKENI. The V end lost 4 bases, the J end lost 4 bases, and 8 bases lay between the germline ends. The CDR3 loop spans 13 amino acids. This CDR3 is CASSLDSNQPQHF. Here the CDR3 DNA reads TGTGCCAGCTCACTGGACTCGAATCAGCCCCAGCATTTT.